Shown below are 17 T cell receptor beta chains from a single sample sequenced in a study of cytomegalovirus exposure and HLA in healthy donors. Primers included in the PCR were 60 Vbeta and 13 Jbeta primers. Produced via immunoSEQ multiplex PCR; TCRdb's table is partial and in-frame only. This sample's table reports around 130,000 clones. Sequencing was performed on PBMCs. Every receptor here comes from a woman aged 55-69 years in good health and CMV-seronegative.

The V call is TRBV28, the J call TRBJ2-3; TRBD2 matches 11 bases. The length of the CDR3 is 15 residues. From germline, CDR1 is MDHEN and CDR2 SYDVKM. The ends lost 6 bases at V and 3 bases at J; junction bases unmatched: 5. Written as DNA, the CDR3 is TGTGCCAGCAGCCTACTAGCGGGAGAAACAGATACGCAGTATTTT. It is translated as CASSLLAGETDTQYF.

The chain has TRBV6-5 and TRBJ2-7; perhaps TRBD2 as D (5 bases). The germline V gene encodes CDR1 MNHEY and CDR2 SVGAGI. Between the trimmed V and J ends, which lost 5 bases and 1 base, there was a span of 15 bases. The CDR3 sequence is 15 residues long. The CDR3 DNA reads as TGTGCCAGCAGTCCCCTCGGGGTGATTTCCTACGAGCAGTACTTC. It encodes CASSPLGVISYEQYF.

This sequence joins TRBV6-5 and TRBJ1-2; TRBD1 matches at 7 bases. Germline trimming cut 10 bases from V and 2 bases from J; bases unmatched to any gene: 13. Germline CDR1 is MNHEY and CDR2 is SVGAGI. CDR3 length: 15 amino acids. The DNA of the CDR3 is TGTGCCACCAAACCGGGACAGCTAAAAAACTATGGCTACACCTTC. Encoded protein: CATKPGQLKNYGYTF.

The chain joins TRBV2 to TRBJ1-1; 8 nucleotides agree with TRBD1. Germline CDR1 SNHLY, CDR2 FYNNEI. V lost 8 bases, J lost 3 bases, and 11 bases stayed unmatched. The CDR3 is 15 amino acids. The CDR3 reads CASEEGRGLYTEAFF. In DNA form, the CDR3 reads TGTGCCAGCGAAGAGGGCAGGGGGCTTTACACTGAAGCTTTCTTT.

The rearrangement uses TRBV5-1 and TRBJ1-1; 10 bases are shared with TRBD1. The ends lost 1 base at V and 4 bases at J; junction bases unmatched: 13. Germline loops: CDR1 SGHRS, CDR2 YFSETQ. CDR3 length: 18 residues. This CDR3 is CASSLFEAPGQGITEAFF. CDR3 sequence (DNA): TGCGCCAGCAGCTTGTTTGAAGCGCCGGGACAGGGGATCACTGAAGCTTTCTTT. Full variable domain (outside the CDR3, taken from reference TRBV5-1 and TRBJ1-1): KAGVTQTPRYLIKTRGQQVTLSCSPISGHRSVSWYQQTPGQGLQFLFEYFSETQRNKGNFPGRFSGRQFSNSRSEMNVSTLELGDSALYLCASSLFEAPGQGITEAFFGQGTRLTVV.

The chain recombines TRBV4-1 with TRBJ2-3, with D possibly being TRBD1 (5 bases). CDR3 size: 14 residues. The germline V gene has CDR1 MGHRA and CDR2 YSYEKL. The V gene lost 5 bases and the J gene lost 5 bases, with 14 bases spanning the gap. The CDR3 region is CASSEQGPGDTQYF. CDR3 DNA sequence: TGCGCCAGCAGCGAGCAGGGTCCCGGAGATACGCAGTATTTT.

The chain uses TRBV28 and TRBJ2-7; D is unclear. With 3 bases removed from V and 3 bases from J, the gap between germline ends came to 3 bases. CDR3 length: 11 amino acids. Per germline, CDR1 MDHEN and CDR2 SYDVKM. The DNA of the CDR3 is TGTGCCAGCAGTTTCCGCTACGAGCAGTACTTC. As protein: CASSFRYEQYF.

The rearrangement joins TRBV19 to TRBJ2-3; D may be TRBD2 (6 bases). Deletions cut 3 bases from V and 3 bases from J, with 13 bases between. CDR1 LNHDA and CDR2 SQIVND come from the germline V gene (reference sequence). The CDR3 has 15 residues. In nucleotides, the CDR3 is TGTGCCAGTAGTATCGCAGGACTAAGGACAGATACGCAGTATTTT. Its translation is CASSIAGLRTDTQYF. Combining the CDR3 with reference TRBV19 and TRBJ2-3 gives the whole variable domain DGGITQSPKYLFRKEGQNVTLSCEQNLNHDAMYWYRQDPGQGLRLIYYSQIVNDFQKGDIAEGYSVSREKKESFPLTVTSAQKNPTAFYLCASSIAGLRTDTQYFGPGTRLTVL.

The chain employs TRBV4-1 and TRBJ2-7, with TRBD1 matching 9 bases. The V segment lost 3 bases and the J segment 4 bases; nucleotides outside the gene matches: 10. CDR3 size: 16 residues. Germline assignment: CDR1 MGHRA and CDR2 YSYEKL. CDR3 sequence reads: CASSQISGQGLYEQYF. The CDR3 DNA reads TGCGCCAGCAGCCAGATTTCGGGACAGGGTCTTTACGAGCAGTACTTC.

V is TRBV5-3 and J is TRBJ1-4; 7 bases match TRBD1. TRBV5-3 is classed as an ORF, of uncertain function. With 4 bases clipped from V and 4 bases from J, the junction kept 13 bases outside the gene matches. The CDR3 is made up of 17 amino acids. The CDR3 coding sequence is TGTGCCAGAAGCCACTGGTTGGGCCGGACAGGTAATGAAAAACTGTTTTTT. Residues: CARSHWLGRTGNEKLFF.

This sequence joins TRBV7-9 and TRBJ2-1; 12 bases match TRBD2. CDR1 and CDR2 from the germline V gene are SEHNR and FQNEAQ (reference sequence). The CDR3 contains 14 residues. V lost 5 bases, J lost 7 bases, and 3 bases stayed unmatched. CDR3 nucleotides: TGTGCCAGCAGCGAGACTAGCGGGAGAAATGAGCAGTTCTTC. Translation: CASSETSGRNEQFF.

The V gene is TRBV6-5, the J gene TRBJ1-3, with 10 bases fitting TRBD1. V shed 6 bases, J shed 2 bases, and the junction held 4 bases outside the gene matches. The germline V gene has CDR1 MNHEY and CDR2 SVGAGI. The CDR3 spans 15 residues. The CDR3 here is CASSLDRGPGNTIYF. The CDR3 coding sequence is TGTGCCAGCAGCCTTGACAGGGGGCCTGGAAACACCATATATTTT.

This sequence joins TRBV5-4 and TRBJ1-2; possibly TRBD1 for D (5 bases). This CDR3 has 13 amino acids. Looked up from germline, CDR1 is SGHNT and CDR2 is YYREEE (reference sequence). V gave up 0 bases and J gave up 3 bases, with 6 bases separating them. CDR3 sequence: CASSLARDYGYTF. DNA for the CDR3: TGTGCCAGCAGCTTGGCCAGGGACTATGGCTACACCTTC.

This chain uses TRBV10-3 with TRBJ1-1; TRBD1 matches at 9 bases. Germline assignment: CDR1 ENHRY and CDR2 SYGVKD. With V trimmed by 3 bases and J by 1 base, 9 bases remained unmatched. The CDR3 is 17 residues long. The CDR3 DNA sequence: TGTGCCATCAGTGACCCACTTGGACAGGGGCCGAACACTGAAGCTTTCTTT. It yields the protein CAISDPLGQGPNTEAFF.

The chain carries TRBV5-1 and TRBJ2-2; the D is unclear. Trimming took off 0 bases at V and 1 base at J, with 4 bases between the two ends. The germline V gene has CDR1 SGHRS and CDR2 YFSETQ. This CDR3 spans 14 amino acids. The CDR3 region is CASSLAGNTGELFF. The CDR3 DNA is TGCGCCAGCAGCTTGGCCGGGAACACCGGGGAGCTGTTTTTT.

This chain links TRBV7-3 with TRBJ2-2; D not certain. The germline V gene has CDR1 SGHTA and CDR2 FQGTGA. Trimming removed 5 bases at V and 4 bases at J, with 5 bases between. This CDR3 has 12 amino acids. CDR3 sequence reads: CASSHITGELFF. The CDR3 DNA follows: TGTGCCAGCAGCCACATCACCGGGGAGCTGTTTTTT.

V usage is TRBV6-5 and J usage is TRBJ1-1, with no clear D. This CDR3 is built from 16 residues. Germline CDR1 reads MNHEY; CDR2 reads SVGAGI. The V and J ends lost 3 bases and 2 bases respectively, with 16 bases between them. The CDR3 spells CASSYLTNGLNTEAFF. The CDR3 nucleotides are TGTGCCAGCAGTTATCTTACCAATGGACTCAACACTGAAGCTTTCTTT.